The clone carrying this TCR beta chain was detected once. Trimming removed 6 bases from V and 1 base from J, with 14 bases in between. The CDR3 has 15 residues. Per germline, CDR1 WSHSY and CDR2 SAAADI. Researchers ran the assay at a deep level. DNA input for the unsorted PBMC replicate PCRs was approximately 0.3 ug, approximately 30,000 T cell genomes. In the original workflow: Filtering differed since immunoSEQ provided only junctions, with no quality scores. Method: immunoSEQ multiplex PCR; TCRdb's copy keeps in-frame clones and lacks some. From that table come the V and J calls and clone size; the DNA was used to work out D and trimming. The table shows around 500,000 clones, with over 70% occurring only once. The data belong to a study of shared clonotypes between healthy human individuals. Looking at the study overall: A couple of female and a few male donors aged 18 to 49 were enrolled.

This TCR was recovered from a woman aged 35 to 49 in good health. Some clones in this sample may be carry-over from other donors' samples. The material sequenced was PBMCs. The chain recombines TRBV10-2 with TRBJ2-3; either TRBD1 or TRBD2 may fit D (5 bases each). The CDR3 reads CASRASGSRTDTQYF. CDR3 DNA: TGCGCCAGCAGAGCCTCAGGGAGCCGCACAGATACGCAGTATTTT.